This T cell receptor (beta chain) is drawn from a study of OX40 agonist ivuxolimab in advanced cancers. Study background: Males comprised around four fifths of the group, whose mean age was about 61 years (range 23 to 79).

General observations from the study: Relative to CD4+, CD8+ T cells held more expanded clones on average.

Excluded were patients having autoimmune disease history or systemic immunosuppression. The study sampled blood at baseline, cycle 4 day 1, and cycle 7 day 1. Points on this clone: As yet, its antigen is unknown.

Here immunoSEQ multiplex PCR was the method, and the copy in TCRdb shows in-frame clones only, minus some. The data hold about 80,000 clones, with over 85% observed a single time. This CDR3 contains 16 residues. Germline assignment: CDR1 LGHNA and CDR2 YNFKEQ. Trimming pared 0 bases from V and 0 bases from J, leaving 8 bases between. The sample in question was CD4+ or CD8+ T cells sorted from blood, obtained in a trial of the OX40 agonist ivuxolimab. The source is an adult with an advanced solid tumor such as melanoma, head and neck, liver or kidney cancer. The V and J genes are TRBV4-2 and TRBJ1-4, with unresolved D. This CDR3 reads CASSQEPASTNEKLFF. DNA of the CDR3: TGTGCCAGCAGCCAAGAACCAGCCTCAACTAATGAAAAACTGTTTTTT.